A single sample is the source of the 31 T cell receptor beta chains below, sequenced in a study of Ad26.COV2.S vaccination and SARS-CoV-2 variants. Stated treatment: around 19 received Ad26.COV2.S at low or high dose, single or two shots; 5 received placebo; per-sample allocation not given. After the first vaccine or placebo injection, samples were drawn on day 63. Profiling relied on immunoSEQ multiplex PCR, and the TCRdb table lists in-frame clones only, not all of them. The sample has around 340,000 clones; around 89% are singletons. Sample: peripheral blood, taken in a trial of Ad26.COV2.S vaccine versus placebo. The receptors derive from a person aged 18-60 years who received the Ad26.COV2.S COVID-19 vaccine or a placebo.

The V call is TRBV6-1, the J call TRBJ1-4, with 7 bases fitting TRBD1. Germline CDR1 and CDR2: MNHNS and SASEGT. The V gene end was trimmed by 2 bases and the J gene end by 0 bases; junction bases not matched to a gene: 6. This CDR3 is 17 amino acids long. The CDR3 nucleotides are TGTGCCAGCAGTGAACGATCAGGGGGAGCAACTAATGAAAAACTGTTTTTT. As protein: CASSERSGGATNEKLFF.

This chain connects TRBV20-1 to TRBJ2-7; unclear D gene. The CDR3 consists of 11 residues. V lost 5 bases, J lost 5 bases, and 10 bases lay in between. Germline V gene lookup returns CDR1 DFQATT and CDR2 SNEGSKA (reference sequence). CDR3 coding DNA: TGCAGTGCTCTTTATATCGACGAGCAGTACTTC. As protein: CSALYIDEQYF.

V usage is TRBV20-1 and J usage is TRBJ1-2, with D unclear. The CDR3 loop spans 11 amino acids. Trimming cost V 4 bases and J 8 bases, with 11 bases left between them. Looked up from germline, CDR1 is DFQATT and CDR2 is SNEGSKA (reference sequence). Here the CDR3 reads CSAIQQDGYTF. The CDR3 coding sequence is TGCAGTGCTATTCAGCAGGACGGCTACACCTTC.

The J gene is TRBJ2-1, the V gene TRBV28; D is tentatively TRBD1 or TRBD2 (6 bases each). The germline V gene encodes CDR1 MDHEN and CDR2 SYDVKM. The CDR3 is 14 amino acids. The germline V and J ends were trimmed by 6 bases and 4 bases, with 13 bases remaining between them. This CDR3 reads CASSVPGAYNEQFF. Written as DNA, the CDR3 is TGTGCCAGCAGCGTCCCGGGGGCTTACAATGAGCAGTTCTTC.

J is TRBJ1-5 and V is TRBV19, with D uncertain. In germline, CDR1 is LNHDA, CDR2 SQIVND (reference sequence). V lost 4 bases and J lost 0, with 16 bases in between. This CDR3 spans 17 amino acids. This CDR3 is CASSRSHGRISNQPQHF. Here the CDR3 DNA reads TGTGCCAGTAGTAGGTCACACGGGCGGATTAGCAATCAGCCCCAGCATTTT. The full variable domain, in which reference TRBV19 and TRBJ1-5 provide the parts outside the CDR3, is DGGITQSPKYLFRKEGQNVTLSCEQNLNHDAMYWYRQDPGQGLRLIYYSQIVNDFQKGDIAEGYSVSREKKESFPLTVTSAQKNPTAFYLCASSRSHGRISNQPQHFGDGTRLSIL.

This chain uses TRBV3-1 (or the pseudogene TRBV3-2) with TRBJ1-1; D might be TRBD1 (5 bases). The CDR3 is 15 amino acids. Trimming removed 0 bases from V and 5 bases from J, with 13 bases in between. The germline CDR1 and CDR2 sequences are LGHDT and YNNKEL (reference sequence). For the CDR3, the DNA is TGTGCCAGCAGCCAAGATGGGGGAAGGGTGACTGAAGCTTTCTTT. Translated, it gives CASSQDGGRVTEAFF.

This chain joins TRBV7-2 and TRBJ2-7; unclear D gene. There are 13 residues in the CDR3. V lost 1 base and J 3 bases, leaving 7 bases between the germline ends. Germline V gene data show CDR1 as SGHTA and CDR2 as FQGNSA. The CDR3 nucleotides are TGTGCCAGCAGCTTAGGCCTCAGCTACGAGCAGTACTTC. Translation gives CASSLGLSYEQYF.

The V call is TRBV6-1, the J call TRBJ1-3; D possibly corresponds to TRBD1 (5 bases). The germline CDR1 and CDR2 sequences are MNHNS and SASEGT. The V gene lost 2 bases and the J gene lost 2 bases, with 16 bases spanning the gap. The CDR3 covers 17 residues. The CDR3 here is CASSEHGTSATGNTIYF. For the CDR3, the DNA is TGTGCCAGCAGTGAACATGGGACCTCTGCCACTGGAAACACCATATATTTT.

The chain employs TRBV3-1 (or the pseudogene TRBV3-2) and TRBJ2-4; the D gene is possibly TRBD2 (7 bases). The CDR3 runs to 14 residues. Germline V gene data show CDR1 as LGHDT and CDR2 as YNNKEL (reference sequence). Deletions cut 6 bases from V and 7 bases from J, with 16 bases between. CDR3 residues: CASSDRSGGNIQYF. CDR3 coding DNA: TGTGCCAGCAGTGACAGGTCCGGGGGGAACATTCAGTACTTC.

CDR3 residues: CASSQDRVAPLHF. Here the CDR3 DNA reads TGCGCCAGCAGCCAAGATCGAGTGGCCCCCCTCCACTTT. This chain uses TRBV4-1 with TRBJ1-6; D is uncertain. Trimming left V 0 bases short and J 13 bases short, with 10 bases between. Germline V gives CDR1 MGHRA, CDR2 YSYEKL. CDR3 length: 13 residues.

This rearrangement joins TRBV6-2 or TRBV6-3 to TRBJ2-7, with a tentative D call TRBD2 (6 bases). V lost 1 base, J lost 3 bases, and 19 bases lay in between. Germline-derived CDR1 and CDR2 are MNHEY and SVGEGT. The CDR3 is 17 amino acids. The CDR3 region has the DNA TGTGCCAGCAGTTACTTAGAGACTAGGCAACAACTCTACGAGCAGTACTTC. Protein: CASSYLETRQQLYEQYF.

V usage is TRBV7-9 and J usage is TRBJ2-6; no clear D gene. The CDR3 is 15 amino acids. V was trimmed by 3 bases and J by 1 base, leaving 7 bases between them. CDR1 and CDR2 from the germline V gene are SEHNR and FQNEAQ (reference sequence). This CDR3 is CASSFSISGANVLTF. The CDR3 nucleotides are TGTGCCAGCAGCTTTTCGATTTCTGGGGCCAACGTCCTGACTTTC.

As DNA, the CDR3 is TGTGCCAGCAGCTCCTCGGGACACCTCTACGAGCAGTACTTC. Residues: CASSSSGHLYEQYF. The chain joins TRBV5-6 to TRBJ2-7, with D perhaps TRBD1 (6 bases). V was trimmed by 3 bases and J by 3 bases, leaving 13 bases between them. This CDR3 is built from 14 residues. Germline lookup yields CDR1 SGHDT and CDR2 YYEEEE.

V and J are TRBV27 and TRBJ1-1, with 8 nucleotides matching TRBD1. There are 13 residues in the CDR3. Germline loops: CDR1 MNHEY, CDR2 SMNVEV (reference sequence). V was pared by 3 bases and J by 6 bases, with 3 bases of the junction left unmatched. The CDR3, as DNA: TGTGCCAGCAGTTTTACAGGGGGTTCTGAAGCTTTCTTT. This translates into CASSFTGGSEAFF.

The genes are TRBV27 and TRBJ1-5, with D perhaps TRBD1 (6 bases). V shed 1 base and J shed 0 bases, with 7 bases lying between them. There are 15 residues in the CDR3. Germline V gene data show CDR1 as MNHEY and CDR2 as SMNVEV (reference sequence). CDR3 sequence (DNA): TGTGCCAGCAGTTTATTCAGGGGTAGCAATCAGCCCCAGCATTTT. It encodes CASSLFRGSNQPQHF.

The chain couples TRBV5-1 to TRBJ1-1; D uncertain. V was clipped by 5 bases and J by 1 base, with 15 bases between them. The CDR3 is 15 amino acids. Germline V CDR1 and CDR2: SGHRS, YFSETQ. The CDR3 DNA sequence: TGCGCCAGCAGGCAAGGACGGAATTCGAACACTGAAGCTTTCTTT. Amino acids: CASRQGRNSNTEAFF.

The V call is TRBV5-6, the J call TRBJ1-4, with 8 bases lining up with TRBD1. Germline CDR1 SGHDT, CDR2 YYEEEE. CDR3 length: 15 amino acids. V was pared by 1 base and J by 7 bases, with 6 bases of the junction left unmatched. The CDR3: CASSLWSTGVEKLFF. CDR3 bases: TGTGCCAGCAGCTTGTGGTCGACAGGGGTTGAAAAACTGTTTTTT.

In DNA, the CDR3 is TGCGCCAGCAGCTTGGCCCCGGCTAGCGGGGCAAGCTCCTACAATGAGCAGTTCTTC. This encodes CASSLAPASGASSYNEQFF. The V gene is TRBV5-1, the J gene TRBJ2-1; TRBD2 aligns across 9 bases. Trimming removed 0 bases from V and 0 bases from J; junction bases left unmatched: 10. The CDR3 has 19 residues. Germline loops: CDR1 SGHRS, CDR2 YFSETQ.

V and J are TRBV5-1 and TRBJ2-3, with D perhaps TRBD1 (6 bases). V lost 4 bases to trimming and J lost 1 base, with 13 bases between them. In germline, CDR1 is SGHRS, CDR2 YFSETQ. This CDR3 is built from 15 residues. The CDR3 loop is CASSQGTFGTDTQYF. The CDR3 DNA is TGCGCCAGCAGCCAGGGGACATTTGGCACAGATACGCAGTATTTT.

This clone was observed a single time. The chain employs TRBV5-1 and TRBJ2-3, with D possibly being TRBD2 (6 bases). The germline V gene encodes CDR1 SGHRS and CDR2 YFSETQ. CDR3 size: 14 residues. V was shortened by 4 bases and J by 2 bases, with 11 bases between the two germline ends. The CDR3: CASSRGTFTDTQYF. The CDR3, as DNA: TGCGCCAGCAGCCGAGGGACTTTCACAGATACGCAGTATTTT.

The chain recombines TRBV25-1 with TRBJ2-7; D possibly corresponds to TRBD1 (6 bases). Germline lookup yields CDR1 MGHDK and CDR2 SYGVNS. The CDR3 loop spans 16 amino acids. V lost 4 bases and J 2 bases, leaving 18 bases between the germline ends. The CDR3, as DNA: TGTGCCAGCAGTGCGTCAGGGGATGGGAACCCCTACGAGCAGTACTTC. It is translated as CASSASGDGNPYEQYF.

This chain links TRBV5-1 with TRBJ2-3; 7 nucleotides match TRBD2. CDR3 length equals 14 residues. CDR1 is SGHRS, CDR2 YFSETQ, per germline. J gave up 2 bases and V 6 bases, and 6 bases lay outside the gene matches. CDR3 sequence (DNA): TGCGCCAGCAATAAAGCGGGATCCACAGATACGCAGTATTTT. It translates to CASNKAGSTDTQYF.

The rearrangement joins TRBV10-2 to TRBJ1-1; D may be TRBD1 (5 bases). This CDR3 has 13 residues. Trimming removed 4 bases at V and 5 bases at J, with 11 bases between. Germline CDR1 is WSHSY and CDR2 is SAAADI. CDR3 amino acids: CASSAGGATEAFF. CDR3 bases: TGCGCCAGCAGTGCCGGAGGGGCGACTGAAGCTTTCTTT.

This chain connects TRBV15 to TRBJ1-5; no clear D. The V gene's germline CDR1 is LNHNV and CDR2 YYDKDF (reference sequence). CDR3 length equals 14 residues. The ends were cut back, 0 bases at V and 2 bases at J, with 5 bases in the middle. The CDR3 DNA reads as TGTGCCACCAGCAGAGACAGCCGCAATCAGCCCCAGCATTTT. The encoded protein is CATSRDSRNQPQHF.

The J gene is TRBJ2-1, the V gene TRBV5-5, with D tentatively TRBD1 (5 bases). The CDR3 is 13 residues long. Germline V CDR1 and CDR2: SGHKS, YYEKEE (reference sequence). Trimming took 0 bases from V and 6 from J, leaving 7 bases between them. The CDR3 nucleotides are TGTGCCAGCAGCTTGGACAGGTTCAATGAGCAGTTCTTC. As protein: CASSLDRFNEQFF.

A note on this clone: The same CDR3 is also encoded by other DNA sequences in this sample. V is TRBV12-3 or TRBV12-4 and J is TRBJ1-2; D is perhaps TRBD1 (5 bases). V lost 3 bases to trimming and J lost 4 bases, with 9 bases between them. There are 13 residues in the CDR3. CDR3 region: CASSLGQGYGYTF. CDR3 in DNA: TGTGCCAGCAGTTTGGGGCAGGGCTATGGCTACACCTTC.

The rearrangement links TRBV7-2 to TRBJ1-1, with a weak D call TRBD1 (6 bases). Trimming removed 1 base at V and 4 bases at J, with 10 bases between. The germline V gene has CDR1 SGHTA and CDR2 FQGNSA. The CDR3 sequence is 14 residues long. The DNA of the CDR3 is TGTGCCAGCAGCTTAGACCCAGGGGTCACTGAAGCTTTCTTT. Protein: CASSLDPGVTEAFF.

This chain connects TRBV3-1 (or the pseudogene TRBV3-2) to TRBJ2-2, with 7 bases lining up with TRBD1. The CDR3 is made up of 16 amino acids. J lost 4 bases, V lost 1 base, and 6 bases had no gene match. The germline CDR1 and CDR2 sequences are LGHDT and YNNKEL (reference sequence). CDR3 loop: CASSQGTGDLTGELFF. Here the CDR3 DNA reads TGTGCCAGCAGCCAAGGAACAGGGGACCTCACCGGGGAGCTGTTTTTT.

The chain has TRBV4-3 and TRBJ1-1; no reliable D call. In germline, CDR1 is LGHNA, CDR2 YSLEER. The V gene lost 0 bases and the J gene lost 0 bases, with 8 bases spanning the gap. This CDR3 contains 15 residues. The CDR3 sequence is CASSQETAVNTEAFF. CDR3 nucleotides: TGCGCCAGCAGCCAAGAGACGGCAGTGAACACTGAAGCTTTCTTT.

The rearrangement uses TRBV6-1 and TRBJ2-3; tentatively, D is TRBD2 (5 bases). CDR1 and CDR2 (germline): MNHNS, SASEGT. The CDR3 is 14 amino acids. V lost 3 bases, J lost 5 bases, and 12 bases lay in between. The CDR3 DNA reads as TGTGCCAGCAGTGAGGGAGCTTTGGGAGATACGCAGTATTTT. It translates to CASSEGALGDTQYF.

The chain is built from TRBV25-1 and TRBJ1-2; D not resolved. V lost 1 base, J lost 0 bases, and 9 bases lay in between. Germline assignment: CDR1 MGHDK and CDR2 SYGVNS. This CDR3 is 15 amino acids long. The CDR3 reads CASSELAEANYGYTF. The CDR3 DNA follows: TGTGCCAGCAGTGAATTGGCTGAAGCTAACTATGGCTACACCTTC.